A single sample gave rise to the 19 T cell receptor beta chains below, sequenced in a study of T cell changes during pregnancy in multiple sclerosis. Repertoires were generated with immunoSEQ multiplex PCR, while TCRdb's copy carries only in-frame clones and drops some. Here the sample spans under 85,000 clones, around 91% being singletons. This specimen was peripheral blood, taken in the third trimester of pregnancy. The source of these receptors is a female donor in good health, enrolled as a control in a pregnancy study.

The chain recombines TRBV7-2 with TRBJ1-5; D perhaps matches TRBD1 (6 bases). Trimming took 3 bases from V and 0 from J, leaving 9 bases between them. CDR3 length: 15 amino acids. The germline CDR1 and CDR2 sequences are SGHTA and FQGNSA. The CDR3 reads CASSFGQYSNQPQHF. The CDR3 DNA sequence: TGTGCCAGCAGCTTCGGACAGTATAGCAATCAGCCCCAGCATTTT.

V gene TRBV20-1 combines with J gene TRBJ2-1; possible D gene TRBD2, 6 bases. The V gene's germline CDR1 is DFQATT and CDR2 SNEGSKA (reference sequence). The CDR3 spans 11 residues. Between the trimmed V and J ends, which lost 3 bases and 9 bases, there was a span of 9 bases. CDR3 amino acids: CSARRDFEQFF. The CDR3 DNA sequence: TGCAGTGCTAGGCGGGACTTTGAGCAGTTCTTC.

The chain couples TRBV5-1 to TRBJ2-1; 12 bases are a match to TRBD2. The V segment lost 2 bases and the J segment 6 bases; nucleotides outside the gene matches: 6. The V gene's germline CDR1 is SGHRS and CDR2 YFSETQ. The length of the CDR3 is 16 residues. The CDR3 spells CASSLSSGGAGNEQFF. CDR3 nucleotide sequence: TGCGCCAGCAGCTTATCTAGCGGGGGGGCTGGCAATGAGCAGTTCTTC. Using reference TRBV5-1 and TRBJ2-1 for the parts outside the CDR3, the full variable domain is KAGVTQTPRYLIKTRGQQVTLSCSPISGHRSVSWYQQTPGQGLQFLFEYFSETQRNKGNFPGRFSGRQFSNSRSEMNVSTLELGDSALYLCASSLSSGGAGNEQFFGPGTRLTVL.

This sequence joins TRBV6-1 and TRBJ1-1, with 7 bases matching TRBD1. Unmatched junction bases numbered 10, after V lost 10 bases and J lost 5 bases. CDR3 size: 13 residues. The germline V gene encodes CDR1 MNHNS and CDR2 SASEGT. CDR3 amino acids: CATLRGLGTEAFF. The CDR3 coding sequence is TGTGCCACCTTGAGGGGGCTAGGAACTGAAGCTTTCTTT.

The V call is TRBV11-3, the J call TRBJ1-1; 7 bases align to TRBD1. V lost 1 base and J lost 1; bases outside the gene matches: 3. Germline values: CDR1 SGHNT, CDR2 YENEEA. The CDR3 contains 15 residues. The CDR3 spells CASSLGQGRNTEAFF. The DNA of the CDR3 is TGTGCCAGCAGCTTAGGACAGGGACGGAACACTGAAGCTTTCTTT. The variable domain in full, completed from reference TRBV11-3 and TRBJ1-1, reads EAGVVQSPRYKIIEKKQPVAFWCNPISGHNTLYWYLQNLGQGPELLIRYENEEAVDDSQLPKDRFSAERLKGVDSTLKIQPAELGDSAVYLCASSLGQGRNTEAFFGQGTRLTVV.

The chain combines TRBV19 with TRBJ2-7; the D gene is possibly TRBD2 (8 bases). The CDR3 spans 16 residues. V shed 6 bases and J shed 3 bases, with 21 bases lying between them. Per the germline V gene, CDR1 is LNHDA and CDR2 is SQIVND (reference sequence). CDR3 loop: CASSPGGTDTNYEQYF. In DNA, the CDR3 is TGTGCCAGTAGCCCGGGGGGGACAGATACTAACTACGAGCAGTACTTC.

This chain links TRBV29-1 with TRBJ2-3, with 11 bases aligning to TRBD2. Germline CDR1 is SQVTM and CDR2 is ANQGSEA. The CDR3 sequence is 14 residues long. The ends lost 6 bases at V and 6 bases at J; junction bases unmatched: 8. The CDR3 sequence is CSVPTSGVTDTQYF. The CDR3 DNA reads TGCAGCGTACCGACTAGCGGGGTGACTGATACGCAGTATTTT.

This chain uses TRBV12-5 with TRBJ1-5, with 7 bases matching TRBD1. Germline V CDR1 and CDR2: LGHNT, FRNRAP. V was clipped by 4 bases and J by 7 bases; unmatched bases: 13. The CDR3 extends over 16 amino acids. CDR3 protein: CASGWVGQGVSQPQHF. CDR3 coding DNA: TGTGCTAGTGGTTGGGTGGGTCAGGGGGTGTCGCAGCCCCAGCATTTT.

The chain employs TRBV7-9 and TRBJ1-2; D is undetermined. The CDR3 sequence is 12 residues long. From germline, CDR1 is SEHNR and CDR2 FQNEAQ (reference sequence). V lost 5 bases to trimming and J lost 8 bases, with 12 bases between them. For the CDR3, the DNA is TGTGCCAGCAGCCCGAGGAGGGTCGGCTACACCTTC. Translation gives CASSPRRVGYTF.

DNA of the CDR3: TGCAGCGTTGTAGCTAACTATGGCTACACCTTC. This codes for CSVVANYGYTF. The rearrangement joins TRBV29-1 to TRBJ1-2; D gene ambiguous. V was cut by 4 bases and J by 0 bases, with 3 bases left in between. The V gene's germline CDR1 is SQVTM and CDR2 ANQGSEA. The CDR3 runs to 11 residues.

The chain recombines TRBV4-3 with TRBJ2-5, with TRBD2 matching 13 bases. The CDR3 sequence is 16 residues long. Germline V gene sequence: CDR1 LGHNA, CDR2 YSLEER. V was pared by 4 bases and J by 1 base, with 3 bases of the junction left unmatched. The CDR3 bases are TGCGCCAGCAGCCCTGGACTAGCGGGGGTCCAAGAGACCCAGTACTTC. Residues: CASSPGLAGVQETQYF.

Only one count was recorded for this clone. The V and J genes are TRBV18 and TRBJ1-4; 8 nucleotides agree with TRBD1. The ends lost 2 bases at V and 7 bases at J; junction bases unmatched: 6. Germline CDR1 KGHSH, CDR2 LQKENI. This CDR3 comprises 15 residues. The CDR3 DNA sequence: TGTGCCAGCTCACCAAGGGGGCAGGGGGCTGAAAAACTGTTTTTT. This encodes CASSPRGQGAEKLFF.

This sequence joins TRBV11-2 and TRBJ2-7; 7 positions agree with TRBD2. This CDR3 is 16 amino acids long. Germline CDR1 reads SGHAT; CDR2 reads FQNNGV. Trimming removed 4 bases from V and 4 bases from J; junction bases left unmatched: 13. This CDR3 reads CASSSVSGRVAYEQYF. CDR3 DNA: TGTGCCAGCAGCTCCGTCTCGGGGAGGGTGGCTTACGAGCAGTACTTC.

The chain has TRBV14 and TRBJ1-4, with D possibly being TRBD1 (6 bases). The germline V and J ends were trimmed by 1 base and 4 bases, with 13 bases remaining between them. CDR3 length: 16 amino acids. The germline V gene encodes CDR1 SGHDN and CDR2 FVKESK. The CDR3 here is CASSQAQGRVNEKLFF. In nucleotides, the CDR3 is TGTGCCAGCAGCCAAGCCCAGGGGAGGGTTAATGAAAAACTGTTTTTT.

The chain carries TRBV15 and TRBJ2-7; D may be TRBD1 (6 bases). The CDR3 contains 13 residues. V was cut by 0 bases and J by 6 bases, with 9 bases left in between. Germline loops: CDR1 LNHNV, CDR2 YYDKDF (reference sequence). The CDR3 is CATSRDFRGEQYF. The CDR3 DNA sequence: TGTGCCACCAGCAGAGATTTCAGGGGCGAGCAGTACTTC.

V is TRBV4-1 and J is TRBJ2-5, with TRBD2 matching 14 bases. CDR1 MGHRA and CDR2 YSYEKL come from the germline V gene. CDR3 length equals 16 residues. The V and J ends lost 5 bases and 1 base, in that order; junction bases with no gene match: 3. CDR3 DNA: TGCGCCAGCAGCGAGACTAGCGGGGGGGCCCAAGAGACCCAGTACTTC. It translates to CASSETSGGAQETQYF.

This sequence joins TRBV10-3 and TRBJ2-3; 8 bases agree with TRBD2. CDR3 length equals 13 residues. From germline, CDR1 is ENHRY and CDR2 SYGVKD. The J segment lost 4 bases and the V segment lost 6 bases, leaving 3 bases of the junction unmatched. CDR3 region: CAIRAGGADTQYF. DNA of the CDR3: TGTGCCATCAGGGCGGGGGGTGCAGATACGCAGTATTTT.

This sequence joins TRBV13 and TRBJ1-1, with a tentative D call TRBD1 (5 bases). This CDR3 contains 13 residues. Trimming left V 7 bases short and J 3 bases short, with 12 bases between. Germline V lookup: CDR1 PRHDT, CDR2 FYEKMQ (reference sequence). CDR3 bases: TGTGCCAGCACCCCCTCGGGGGACACTGAAGCTTTCTTT. Amino acids: CASTPSGDTEAFF.

The chain recombines TRBV13 with TRBJ1-1, with D maybe TRBD1 (5 bases). The CDR3 consists of 14 residues. V lost 5 bases, J lost 4 bases, and 14 bases lay in between. Germline CDR1 PRHDT, CDR2 FYEKMQ (reference sequence). The CDR3 region has the DNA TGTGCCAGCAGCGCCCGGGGGGGAGTCACTGAAGCTTTCTTT. It codes for CASSARGGVTEAFF.